The subject of this entry is one TCR beta chain. Its antigen is undetermined. These data are taken from a study of shared clonotypes between healthy human individuals. Whole-study findings and limits: As a rule, naive subsets had a larger estimated richness than memory subsets. Sample collection involved blood only; tissue repertoires are likely different.

The CDR3 spans 12 residues. CDR1 WNHNN and CDR2 SYGVQD come from the germline V gene (reference sequence). The ends lost 8 bases at V and 5 bases at J; junction bases unmatched: 4. Cells designated naive CD8 were CD45RO-negative and were positively selected for CCR7, with terminally differentiated effector memory CD45RA+ cells excluded. At the deep level, the assay was run. Each subset's genomic DNA was split evenly across several immunoSEQ plates. Clones were read by immunoSEQ multiplex PCR, and TCRdb kept only the in-frame ones, dropping some. This repertoire shows about 2 million clones, 85% to 95% found once; its top ten account for about 1.1%.

This chain joins TRBV10-1 and TRBJ2-7; 9 bases match TRBD1. Sequencing was done on a sample of naive CD8+ T cells sorted from blood. This TCR was sampled from a young man in good health. The CDR3 sequence is CASDRGMNEQYF. The CDR3 nucleotides are TGCGCCAGCGACAGGGGGATGAACGAGCAGTACTTC.